The 5 T cell receptor beta chains below come from one sample, sequenced in a study of OX40 agonist ivuxolimab in advanced cancers. Data came from immunoSEQ multiplex PCR; TCRdb stores just in-frame clones and leaves some out. The repertoire includes 150,000 to 190,000 clones, 90% to 95% of them detected once, and 0.31% sits in the top ten. The sample here was CD4+ or CD8+ T cells sorted from blood, taken in a trial of the OX40 agonist ivuxolimab. The receptors stem from an adult with an advanced solid tumor such as melanoma, head and neck, liver or kidney cancer.

The chain combines TRBV4-1 with TRBJ2-4; D may be TRBD2 (6 bases). This CDR3 is built from 17 residues. CDR1 is MGHRA and CDR2 is YSYEKL in the germline V gene. Between the trimmed V and J ends, which lost 3 bases and 1 base, there was a span of 16 bases. The CDR3 DNA is TGCGCCAGCAGCCACCTTGATGGCGGGGCGGCCAAAAACATTCAGTACTTC. Amino acid sequence: CASSHLDGGAAKNIQYF.

CDR3 protein: CASSPDRNYGYTF. As DNA, the CDR3 is TGCGCCAGCAGCCCAGACAGAAACTATGGCTACACCTTC. V usage is TRBV5-1 and J usage is TRBJ1-2; possible D gene TRBD1, 5 bases. Trimming took off 4 bases at V and 2 bases at J, with 9 bases between the two ends. Germline V gives CDR1 SGHRS, CDR2 YFSETQ. The CDR3 runs 13 residues.

CDR3 in amino acids: CASSLLLPLNTEAFF. The CDR3 DNA reads TGTGCCAGCAGCTTATTATTGCCCTTGAACACTGAAGCTTTCTTT. The chain has TRBV7-9 and TRBJ1-1, with no clear D. The CDR3 runs to 15 residues. Germline assignment: CDR1 SEHNR and CDR2 FQNEAQ (reference sequence). V lost 2 bases, J lost 0 bases, and 10 bases lay in between.

A single count supports this clone. The CDR3 sequence is CASSDPGRGGFYTF. CDR3 nucleotides: TGTGCCAGCAGTGACCCCGGGAGGGGCGGGTTCTACACCTTC. This chain joins TRBV25-1 and TRBJ1-2, with TRBD1 as a possible D gene (5 bases). Between the trimmed V and J ends, which lost 3 bases and 10 bases, there was a span of 18 bases. The germline CDR1 and CDR2 sequences are MGHDK and SYGVNS. The length of the CDR3 is 14 residues.

This clone was counted once. This chain joins TRBV28 and TRBJ2-3, with D unclear. CDR1 MDHEN and CDR2 SYDVKM come from the germline V gene. This CDR3 spans 13 amino acids. V was shortened by 3 bases and J by 0 bases, with 4 bases between the two germline ends. CDR3 DNA: TGTGCCAGCAGTTTCTTAAGCACAGATACGCAGTATTTT. Its protein product is CASSFLSTDTQYF.